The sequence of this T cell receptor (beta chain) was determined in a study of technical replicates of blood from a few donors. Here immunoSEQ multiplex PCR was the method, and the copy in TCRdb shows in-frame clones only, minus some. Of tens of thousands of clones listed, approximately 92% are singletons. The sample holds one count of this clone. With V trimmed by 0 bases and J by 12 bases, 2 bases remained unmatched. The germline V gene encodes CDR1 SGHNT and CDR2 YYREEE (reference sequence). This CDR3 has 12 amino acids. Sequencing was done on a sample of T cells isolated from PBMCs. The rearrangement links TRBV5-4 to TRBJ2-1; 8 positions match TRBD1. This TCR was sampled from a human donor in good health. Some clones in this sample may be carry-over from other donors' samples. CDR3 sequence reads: CASSLGGTGQFF. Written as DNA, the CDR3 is TGTGCCAGCAGCTTGGGGGGGACAGGGCAGTTCTTC.